What follows are 3 T cell receptor beta chains derived from one specimen sequenced in a study of control samples from healthy donors and cancer patients. Using immunoSEQ multiplex PCR, the repertoire was profiled, and TCRdb retains in-frame clones only, with some absent. The table has around 80,000 clones, roughly 91% seen once. Sequenced sample: blood. The receptor set was obtained from a man between 45 and 60 years old in good health.

This clone has a single count. The CDR3, as DNA: TGTGCCAGTAGTATAGACATAGGGGGCTGGACCACTGAAGCTTTCTTT. Residues: CASSIDIGGWTTEAFF. The gene calls are TRBV19 and TRBJ1-1; the match to TRBD1 covers 7 bases. There are 16 residues in the CDR3. The junction had 8 bases not matched to a gene; V was cut back by 0 bases and J by 4 bases. CDR1 and CDR2 from the germline V gene are LNHDA and SQIVND (reference sequence).

The chain recombines TRBV7-2 with TRBJ1-5; no clear D gene. The CDR3 has 15 amino acids. CDR1 is SGHTA and CDR2 is FQGNSA in the germline V gene. The ends were cut back, 5 bases at V and 4 bases at J, with 15 bases in the middle. The CDR3 sequence is CASSPLPRGNQPQHF. As DNA, the CDR3 is TGTGCCAGCAGCCCTCTCCCACGCGGTAATCAGCCCCAGCATTTT.

The chain has TRBV7-2 and TRBJ2-1, with TRBD1 as a possible D gene (7 bases). Germline V lookup: CDR1 SGHTA, CDR2 FQGNSA. This CDR3 is 14 amino acids long. V shed 5 bases and J shed 7 bases, with 15 bases lying between them. CDR3 sequence: CASSAGQNRNEQFF. CDR3 nucleotides: TGTGCCAGCAGCGCGGGACAGAATAGGAATGAGCAGTTCTTC.